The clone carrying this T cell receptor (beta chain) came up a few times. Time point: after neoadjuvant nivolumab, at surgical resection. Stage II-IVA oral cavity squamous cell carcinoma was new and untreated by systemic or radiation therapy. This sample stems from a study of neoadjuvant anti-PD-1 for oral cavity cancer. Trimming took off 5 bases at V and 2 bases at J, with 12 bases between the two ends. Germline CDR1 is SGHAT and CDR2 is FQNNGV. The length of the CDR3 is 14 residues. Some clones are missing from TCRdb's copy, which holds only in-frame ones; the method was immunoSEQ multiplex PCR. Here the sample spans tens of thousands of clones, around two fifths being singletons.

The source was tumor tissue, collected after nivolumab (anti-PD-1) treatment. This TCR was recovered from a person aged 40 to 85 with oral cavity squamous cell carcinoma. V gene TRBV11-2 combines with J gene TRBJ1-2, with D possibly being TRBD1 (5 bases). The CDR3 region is CASSLRDRNYGYTF. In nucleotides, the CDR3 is TGTGCCAGCAGCCTTAGAGACAGAAACTATGGCTACACCTTC.